This is a list of T cell receptor beta chains from one sample in a study of T cell responses to AZD1222 COVID-19 vaccine. This table comes from immunoSEQ multiplex PCR, and its TCRdb copy is limited to in-frame clones, with some not included. Of about 120,000 clones listed, around 87% are singletons. The source was peripheral blood, collected on day 0 of AZD1222 vaccination. These receptors all come from an adult in good health. CDR3s leave out the opening cysteine and the closing phenylalanine or tryptophan.

j_call: TRBJ2-5; v_call: TRBV19; cdr3_aa: ASKSGLETQY
j_call: TRBJ2-3; v_call: TRBV19; cdr3_aa: ASSAARGPSTDTQY
j_call: TRBJ1-2; v_call: TRBV18; cdr3_aa: ASSPNARTGNYGYT
j_call: TRBJ2-5; v_call: TRBV5-1; cdr3_aa: ASSLFSIDDQETQY
j_call: TRBJ2-1; v_call: TRBV2; cdr3_aa: ASSVQGLAGGNEQF
j_call: TRBJ2-3; v_call: TRBV24-1; cdr3_aa: ATSVGEGPTDTQY
j_call: TRBJ1-1; v_call: TRBV5-1; cdr3_aa: ASSRGLGVNTEAF
j_call: TRBJ2-2; v_call: TRBV13; cdr3_aa: ASITSGGNTGELF
j_call: TRBJ2-7; v_call: TRBV21-1; cdr3_aa: ASSKGRLAGVREQY
j_call: TRBJ2-5; v_call: TRBV28; cdr3_aa: ASSFRSPRKETQY
j_call: TRBJ2-2; v_call: TRBV5-6; cdr3_aa: ASSVGLAVNTGELF
j_call: TRBJ2-3; v_call: TRBV15; cdr3_aa: ATSRDIGGLTDTQY
j_call: TRBJ1-3; v_call: TRBV6-1; cdr3_aa: ASSDYAKGNTIY
j_call: TRBJ2-7; v_call: TRBV3-1/TRBV3-2; cdr3_aa: ASSPSQGTNQY
j_call: TRBJ2-1; v_call: TRBV7-3; cdr3_aa: ASSSTWGVEQF
j_call: TRBJ2-1; v_call: TRBV5-6; cdr3_aa: ASSWYNEQF
j_call: TRBJ1-1; v_call: TRBV9; cdr3_aa: ASSLGGASAEAF
j_call: TRBJ2-3; v_call: TRBV13; cdr3_aa: ASSTNFAASTDTQY
j_call: TRBJ2-2; v_call: TRBV4-1; cdr3_aa: ASRGPGHYTGELF
j_call: TRBJ2-7; v_call: TRBV30; cdr3_aa: AWVGQGRRAYEQY
j_call: TRBJ2-7; v_call: TRBV3-1/TRBV3-2; cdr3_aa: ASSQDGRGPDEQY
j_call: TRBJ2-1; v_call: TRBV5-8; cdr3_aa: ASSGRGGPSYNEQF
j_call: TRBJ2-2; v_call: TRBV27; cdr3_aa: ASSLFFRGASGAGNTGELF
j_call: TRBJ2-1; v_call: TRBV6-6; cdr3_aa: ASSYPGSSYNEQF
j_call: TRBJ1-5; v_call: TRBV7-9; cdr3_aa: ASSTDRNNQPQH
j_call: TRBJ2-2; v_call: TRBV10-3; cdr3_aa: AISLGGSNTGELF
j_call: TRBJ1-6; v_call: TRBV19; cdr3_aa: ASRIAMRPNNSPLH
j_call: TRBJ2-7; v_call: TRBV10-3; cdr3_aa: AISESGTGSYEQY
j_call: TRBJ1-4; v_call: TRBV7-2; cdr3_aa: ASSSLQGRPGGEKLF
j_call: TRBJ1-1; v_call: TRBV13; cdr3_aa: ASSPRAVGTEAF
j_call: TRBJ2-5; v_call: TRBV6-2/TRBV6-3; cdr3_aa: ASSFGQGASETQY
j_call: TRBJ1-4; v_call: TRBV30; cdr3_aa: AWAVTNEKLF
j_call: TRBJ2-7; v_call: TRBV21-1; cdr3_aa: ASSKGEGSSYEQY
j_call: TRBJ2-7; v_call: TRBV19; cdr3_aa: ASTARDGVYEQY
j_call: TRBJ1-5; v_call: TRBV27; cdr3_aa: ASSSELSADQPQH
j_call: TRBJ2-5; v_call: TRBV7-9; cdr3_aa: ASSLDRSVETQY
j_call: TRBJ2-1; v_call: TRBV5-1; cdr3_aa: ASSFSGQGNNEQF
j_call: TRBJ1-2; v_call: TRBV19; cdr3_aa: ASSYLGEGPADYGYT
j_call: TRBJ2-5; v_call: TRBV5-1; cdr3_aa: ASSLAAYGKGETQY
j_call: TRBJ2-5; v_call: TRBV14; cdr3_aa: ASSQDTGTLQETQY
j_call: TRBJ2-1; v_call: TRBV27; cdr3_aa: ASSPLETYNEQF
j_call: TRBJ2-7; v_call: TRBV2; cdr3_aa: ASKQGGEQY
j_call: TRBJ2-7; v_call: TRBV6-2/TRBV6-3; cdr3_aa: ASSLGLAASEQY
j_call: TRBJ2-2; v_call: TRBV10-2; cdr3_aa: ASSDSSGVNTGELF
j_call: TRBJ2-7; v_call: TRBV6-6; cdr3_aa: ASSQQGARSYEQY
j_call: TRBJ1-6; v_call: TRBV9; cdr3_aa: ASSVDGHNSPLH
j_call: TRBJ1-6; v_call: TRBV6-5; cdr3_aa: AIQLPLSPLH
j_call: TRBJ1-1; v_call: TRBV5-1; cdr3_aa: ASSKGQGDTEAF
j_call: TRBJ1-1; v_call: TRBV19; cdr3_aa: ASSMTAENTEAF
j_call: TRBJ2-4; v_call: TRBV19; cdr3_aa: ASSRSHGSIQY
j_call: TRBJ2-5; v_call: TRBV15; cdr3_aa: ATSRIQGTQY
j_call: TRBJ2-2; v_call: TRBV18; cdr3_aa: ASSPTGATAGELF
j_call: TRBJ2-1; v_call: TRBV9; cdr3_aa: ASSVQPSSYNEQF
j_call: TRBJ1-4; v_call: TRBV6-7; cdr3_aa: ASCKGSEKLF
j_call: TRBJ2-1; v_call: TRBV5-4; cdr3_aa: ASSLEGGADNEQF